This passage covers 30 T cell receptor beta chains from one sample sequenced in a study of CD8+CD57+ T cells in acquired aplastic anemia. Genomic DNA served as template for TCR beta VDJ and CDR3 profiling. TCRdb ran MiXCR on the reads and lists one entry per CDR3 protein. The data show just over 400,000 distinct CDR3 sequences, with around 68% seen just once and 4% held by the top ten. The specimen sequenced was sorted CD4+, CD8+, or CD8+CD57+ T cells (not recorded which) from PBMCs. All receptors come from a human donor in good health, serving as a control.

This clonotype was observed many times. The chain carries TRBV7-2 and TRBJ1-2; TRBD1 is a possible D gene (6 bases). V was shortened by 6 bases and J by 5 bases, with 19 bases between the two germline ends. There are 15 residues in the CDR3. Per germline, CDR1 SGHTA and CDR2 FQGNSA. The CDR3 is CASSPQQGSPYGYTF. As DNA, the CDR3 is TGTGCCAGCAGTCCTCAACAGGGCTCACCTTATGGCTACACCTTC.

Concerning this clonotype itself: At one end, the junction sequence differs from germline, possibly due to a read error. The rearrangement uses TRBV5-1 and TRBJ2-7; a weak D match, TRBD1 (5 bases). Germline V gene sequence: CDR1 SGHRS, CDR2 YFSETQ. The CDR3 contains 15 residues. The CDR3 sequence: CASSLSAQVNYEQYF. The CDR3 DNA reads as TGTGCCAGCAGCTTGTCGGCACAGGTCAACTACGAGCAGTACTTC.

On this clonotype itself: The conserved closing phenylalanine or tryptophan is absent in this CDR3, likely reflecting a read error. The DNA is left out, because the CDR3 cannot be placed on it with certainty; the CDR3 is given as TCRdb lists it. V and J are TRBV7-9 and TRBJ1-1. The CDR3 length is 13 residues, termini included. CDR1 and CDR2 from the germline V gene are SEHNR and FQNEAQ (reference sequence). The CDR3 sequence: CASSFTSALYGYT.

As for this clonotype: The junction shows a germline mismatch at one end, possibly a read error. This chain uses TRBV7-3 with TRBJ1-2, with D possibly matching TRBD1 (5 bases). This CDR3 is 14 amino acids long. In germline, CDR1 is SGHTA, CDR2 FQGTGA. As DNA, the CDR3 is TGTGCCAGCAGCTTAGTGGGCGGAGGCGGGGGGACGAGATTC. This translates into CASSLVGGGGGTRF.

The chain has TRBV5-6 and TRBJ2-5; the D is unclear. Germline CDR1 is SGHDT and CDR2 is YYEEEE. This CDR3 region has 13 residues. V shed 5 bases and J shed 6 bases, with 14 bases lying between them. The CDR3 DNA sequence: TGTGCCAGCAGTCCTGACCCGAAAAAGACCCAGTACTTC. Translation gives CASSPDPKKTQYF.

This chain connects TRBV30 to TRBJ2-5; D remains unclear. In germline, CDR1 is GTSNPN, CDR2 SVGIG (reference sequence). The V end was cut by 0 bases, the J end by 1 base, with 9 bases between. This CDR3 region has 14 residues. CDR3 loop: CAWSVQTLQETQYF. CDR3 nucleotide sequence: TGTGCCTGGAGTGTACAGACTCTCCAAGAGACCCAGTACTTC.

This clonotype turned up a few times. Germline is not matched at one junction end, which may reflect a read error. The rearrangement uses TRBV5-1 and TRBJ2-7; TRBD1 agrees at 7 bases. Germline V gene sequence: CDR1 SGHRS, CDR2 YFSETQ. There are 12 residues in the CDR3. The CDR3 DNA is TGTGCCAGCAGCCGTAACAGGGGAGAGCAGTACTTC. This encodes CASSRNRGEQYF.

This clonotype was found many times. The rearrangement joins TRBV18 to TRBJ2-5; D possibly uses TRBD1 or TRBD2 (6 bases each). The CDR3 is made up of 14 amino acids. Trimming shortened V by 3 bases and J by 4 bases, and 12 bases separated the two germline ends. Germline V gene data show CDR1 as KGHSH and CDR2 as LQKENI. The CDR3 protein is CASSPPGGGETQYF. CDR3 sequence (DNA): TGTGCCAGCTCACCCCCCGGGGGCGGAGAGACCCAGTACTTC.

The V call is TRBV12-5, the J call TRBJ2-7; D is unresolved. The CDR3 spans 12 residues. Trimming removed 3 bases at V and 4 bases at J, with 7 bases between. Germline loops: CDR1 LGHNT, CDR2 FRNRAP. As DNA, the CDR3 is TGTGCTAGTGGTTTCATCGGGTACGAGCAGTACTTC. Its protein is CASGFIGYEQYF.

This chain uses TRBV20-1 with TRBJ2-7; 9 positions match TRBD2. This CDR3 spans 14 amino acids. V lost 0 bases, J lost 3 bases, and 3 bases stayed unmatched. Per the germline V gene, CDR1 is DFQATT and CDR2 is SNEGSKA (reference sequence). The CDR3 sequence: CSARDTAGGYEQYF. CDR3 DNA sequence: TGCAGTGCTAGAGATACAGCGGGGGGCTACGAGCAGTACTTC.

The chain combines TRBV7-2 with TRBJ1-6; 8 bases agree with TRBD1. V lost 3 bases and J lost 8; bases outside the gene matches: 3. Germline CDR1 and CDR2: SGHTA and FQGNSA. CDR3 length equals 14 residues. The CDR3 here is CASSLGQAHSPLHF. As DNA, the CDR3 is TGTGCCAGCAGCTTGGGACAGGCCCATTCACCCCTCCACTTT.

V gene TRBV2 combines with J gene TRBJ1-2, with D uncertain. Germline V gene data show CDR1 as SNHLY and CDR2 as FYNNEI. Trimming pared 6 bases from V and 1 base from J, leaving 12 bases between. The CDR3 loop spans 14 amino acids. The CDR3 sequence is CASRGILDNYGYTF. In nucleotides, the CDR3 is TGTGCCAGCAGAGGAATACTAGATAACTATGGCTACACCTTC.

A note on this clonotype: The junction does not match germline at one end; this may be a read error. The chain is built from TRBV6-2 or TRBV6-3 and TRBJ2-1, with D unresolved. The CDR3 totals 15 residues. The germline V gene encodes CDR1 MNHEY and CDR2 SVGEGT. CDR3 residues: CASSIARGDYNERFF. DNA for the CDR3: TGTGCCAGTAGTATAGCTCGTGGGGATTACAATGAGCGGTTCTTC.

This chain links TRBV5-4 with TRBJ1-2, with a tentative D call TRBD1 (6 bases). From germline, CDR1 is SGHNT and CDR2 YYREEE (reference sequence). V gave up 5 bases and J gave up 4 bases, with 15 bases separating them. This CDR3 contains 14 residues. For the CDR3, the DNA is TGTGCCAGCAGGTATCAAGGGGGGAGCTATGGCTACACCTTC. Protein sequence: CASRYQGGSYGYTF.

This clonotype was seen once. A much more abundant neighbour one base away suggests this may be a read error. This chain joins TRBV9 and TRBJ1-3; D remains unclear. V was clipped by 3 bases and J by 2 bases, with 21 bases between them. The CDR3 has 18 amino acids. The germline CDR1 and CDR2 sequences are SGDLS and YYNGEE. CDR3 residues: CASSASPLGQATGNTIYF. The CDR3 DNA reads as TGTGCCAGCAGCGCTTCCCCCCTCGGGCAGGCTACTGGAAACACCATATATTTT.

Concerning this clonotype: One junction end disagrees with the germline gene, perhaps due to a read error. The rearrangement joins TRBV5-1 to TRBJ2-7; D possibly corresponds to TRBD1 (5 bases). The germline V gene has CDR1 SGHRS and CDR2 YFSETQ. The CDR3 sequence is 14 residues long. In DNA, the CDR3 is TGTGCCAGCAGCTTCGCGACAGCTTCCTACGAGCAGTACTTC. It specifies CASSFATASYEQYF.

Comment on this clonotype: A junction end diverges from the germline sequence, so it may reflect a read error. The chain employs TRBV5-4 and TRBJ1-3, with a weak D call TRBD1 (5 bases). This CDR3 spans 16 amino acids. Germline values: CDR1 SGHNT, CDR2 YYREEE (reference sequence). CDR3 in amino acids: CASNLDNTGAGNTIYF. The CDR3 DNA reads as TGTGCCAGCAACTTGGACAACACGGGGGCTGGAAACACCATATATTTT.

V and J are TRBV6-5 and TRBJ2-7, with D possibly being TRBD2 (5 bases). Germline V gene lookup returns CDR1 MNHEY and CDR2 SVGAGI. This CDR3 is 16 amino acids long. V lost 0 bases and J 3 bases, leaving 15 bases between the germline ends. The CDR3 nucleotides read TGTGCCAGCAGTTACTCGAAGCCCCGGAGGAACTACGAGCAGTACTTC. It specifies CASSYSKPRRNYEQYF.

Comments on this clonotype: One end of the junction fails to match germline, which may point to a read error. The V and J genes are TRBV5-1 and TRBJ2-2; 7 nucleotides line up with TRBD2. The CDR3 sequence is 14 residues long. CDR1 is SGHRS, CDR2 YFSETQ, per germline. The CDR3 nucleotides read TGTGCCGCGGGGGACGAGACGGAGACCGGGGAGCTGTTTTTT. It translates to CAAGDETETGELFF.

On this clonotype: Lacking the conserved final phenylalanine or tryptophan, this CDR3 likely reflects a read error. The DNA is left out, because the CDR3 cannot be placed on it with certainty; the CDR3 is given as TCRdb lists it. The V and J genes are TRBV19 and TRBJ1-6; no DNA check was done on the table's D call, TRBD1. The germline CDR1 and CDR2 sequences are LNHDA and SQIVND (reference sequence). The CDR3 has 14 amino acids, counting both end residues. CDR3 in amino acids: CASSPGPWEAFFQQ.

The gene calls are TRBV20-1 and TRBJ1-5; D unresolved. The CDR3 consists of 15 residues. Trimming stripped 2 bases from V and 2 bases from J, with 13 bases between. Germline CDR1 DFQATT, CDR2 SNEGSKA (reference sequence). The CDR3 region has the DNA TGCAGTGCTAGATCCTCCCGCGGTCGCAATCAGCCCCAGCATTTT. Its protein product is CSARSSRGRNQPQHF.

The chain links TRBV10-3 to TRBJ1-5; D might be TRBD1 (5 bases). Germline CDR1 reads ENHRY; CDR2 reads SYGVKD. This CDR3 comprises 14 residues. Here the CDR3 DNA reads TGTCACATCAGTTTCGACAGATTCCCTCAGCCCCAGCATTTT. Translating gives CHISFDRFPQPQHF.

Worth noting for this clonotype: A read error may account for a junction end that differs from germline. V gene TRBV24-1 combines with J gene TRBJ2-5; 8 bases match TRBD1. The germline gives CDR1 KGHDR, CDR2 SFDVKD. The CDR3 spans 14 residues. The CDR3 reads CASAVKQGDETQYF. CDR3 nucleotide sequence: TGTGCCAGTGCTGTGAAACAGGGGGATGAGACCCAGTATTTC.

The V and J genes are TRBV9 and TRBJ2-1, with D perhaps given as TRBD1 or TRBD2 (5 bases each). The CDR3 consists of 14 residues. Trimming took off 3 bases at V and 10 bases at J, with 17 bases between the two ends. CDR1 and CDR2 (germline): SGDLS, YYNGEE. CDR3 DNA: TGTGCCAGCAGCGGGTCGGGACCCCTCTACGAGCAGTTCTTC. This gives the protein CASSGSGPLYEQFF.

The CDR3 loop is CASSVTGGGTPYYF. As DNA, the CDR3 is TGTGCCAGCAGCGTAACCGGGGGAGGGACGCCGTACTACTTC. This rearrangement joins TRBV9 to TRBJ2-5; 7 nucleotides line up with TRBD2. Per the germline V gene, CDR1 is SGDLS and CDR2 is YYNGEE. The CDR3 totals 14 residues. V shed 1 base and J 14 bases; nucleotides not matched to a gene: 14.

The chain combines TRBV10-3 with TRBJ1-1, with 7 positions matching TRBD1. The ends lost 6 bases at V and 3 bases at J; junction bases unmatched: 1. The CDR3 sequence is 12 residues long. Germline V gene data show CDR1 as ENHRY and CDR2 as SYGVKD. This chain's CDR3 is CAIRGQYTEAFF. CDR3 nucleotides: TGTGCCATCAGGGGACAGTACACTGAAGCTTTCTTT.

The V gene is TRBV7-9, the J gene TRBJ1-3; D is undetermined. Germline CDR1 and CDR2: SEHNR and FQNEAQ (reference sequence). The CDR3 totals 14 residues. The ends were cut back, 5 bases at V and 8 bases at J, with 16 bases in the middle. In DNA form, the CDR3 reads TGTGCCAGCAGCGTTCAGTTAGCTGAACACACCATATATTTT. Its protein product is CASSVQLAEHTIYF.

This clonotype was detected many times. DNA of the CDR3: TGCAGTGCTAGGGAGGACTCGGAAGCTTTCTTT. Translation gives CSAREDSEAFF. This rearrangement joins TRBV20-1 to TRBJ1-1; no definite D call. The CDR3 loop spans 11 amino acids. Germline V lookup: CDR1 DFQATT, CDR2 SNEGSKA (reference sequence). V dropped 3 bases and J dropped 8 bases, with 10 bases sitting between them.

This rearrangement joins TRBV5-1 to TRBJ1-1; D not resolved. The V end lost 3 bases, the J end lost 6 bases, and 12 bases lay between the germline ends. The CDR3 has 13 amino acids. CDR1 is SGHRS, CDR2 YFSETQ, per germline. The CDR3 DNA is TGCGCCAGCAGCTCGGGAGGAGAGGCTGAAGCTTTCTTT. Amino acids: CASSSGGEAEAFF.

The chain employs TRBV19 and TRBJ2-7, with 9 bases aligning to TRBD1. Trimming took 3 bases from V and 6 from J; bases not matched to a gene: 12. Germline assignment: CDR1 LNHDA and CDR2 SQIVND (reference sequence). This CDR3 region has 16 residues. The CDR3 sequence is CASSIRTGVESCEQYF. The CDR3 DNA follows: TGTGCCAGTAGTATCCGGACAGGGGTGGAATCATGCGAGCAGTACTTC.